A selection of T cell receptor beta chains follows, all from one sample in a study of T-cell reconstitution after alpha-beta-depleted transplantation in children. TCRdb ran MiXCR on the PCR reads and lists one entry per CDR3 protein. The sample lists some 490,000 distinct CDR3 sequences; under 15% were seen once. The sample in question was PBMCs from the stem cell graft donor, obtained from the stem cell graft. The source is a human donor who donated a stem cell graft to a child with combined immunodeficiency. Both conserved end residues are part of each CDR3. The D gene is left open where the match is weak. A clone size is listed for some rows: how often the clone was seen (once, few, many), or a class if it is expanded.

v_gene	len	abundance	j_gene	d_gene	CDR3aa	CDR3nt
TRBV5-8	14	few	TRBJ2-1	NA	CASSLRGWGNEQFF	TGTGCCAGCAGCTTGAGGGGGTGGGGCAATGAGCAGTTCTTC
TRBV20-1	12	NA	TRBJ2-3	NA	CSVGQDTDTQYF	TGCAGTGTAGGGCAGGACACAGATACGCAGTATTTT
TRBV10-2	16	NA	TRBJ2-7	NA	CASSDIVGAGFYEQYF	TGCGCCAGCAGTGACATCGTGGGGGCCGGGTTCTACGAGCAGTACTTC
TRBV9	16	NA	TRBJ2-5	TRBD2	CASSAGTSVPQETQYF	TGTGCCAGCAGCGCGGGGACTAGCGTTCCGCAAGAGACCCAGTACTTC
TRBV13	13	NA	TRBJ2-1	NA	CASSLGTPATQFF	TGTGCCAGCAGCTTAGGGACACCCGCTACGCAGTTCTTC
TRBV7-6	15	few	TRBJ1-1	NA	CASSPYRVLNTEAFF	TGTGCCAGCAGCCCCTACCGAGTTTTGAACACTGAAGCTTTCTTT
TRBV20-1	12	many	TRBJ2-1	NA	CSARALGDEQFF	TGCAGTGCTAGAGCCTTAGGGGATGAGCAGTTCTTC
TRBV9	14	few	TRBJ2-5	NA	CASSVEGSQETQYF	TGTGCCAGCAGCGTAGAGGGTAGCCAAGAGACCCAGTACTTC
TRBV12-3/TRBV12-4	16	many	TRBJ2-3	TRBD2	CASSLIPAGTSDTQYF	TGTGCCAGCAGTTTGATCCCAGCGGGAACGTCAGATACGCAGTATTTT
TRBV6-5	13	many	TRBJ1-1	NA	CASSYLLNTEAFF	TGTGCCAGCAGTTATCTTCTTAACACTGAAGCTTTCTTT
TRBV29-1	14	many	TRBJ2-1	TRBD1	CSVARTGGSNEQFF	TGCAGCGTTGCCCGGACAGGGGGCTCCAATGAGCAGTTCTTC